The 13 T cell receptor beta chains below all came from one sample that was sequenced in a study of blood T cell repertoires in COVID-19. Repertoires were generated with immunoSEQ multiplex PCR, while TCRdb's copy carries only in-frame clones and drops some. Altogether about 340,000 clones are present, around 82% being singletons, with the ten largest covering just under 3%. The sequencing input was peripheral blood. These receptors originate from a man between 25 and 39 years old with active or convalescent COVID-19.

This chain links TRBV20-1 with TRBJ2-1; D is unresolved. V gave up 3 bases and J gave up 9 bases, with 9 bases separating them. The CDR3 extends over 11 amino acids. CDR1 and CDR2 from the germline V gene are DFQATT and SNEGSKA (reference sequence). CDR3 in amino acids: CSASGVGEQFF. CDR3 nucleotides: TGCAGTGCTAGTGGAGTCGGTGAGCAGTTCTTC.

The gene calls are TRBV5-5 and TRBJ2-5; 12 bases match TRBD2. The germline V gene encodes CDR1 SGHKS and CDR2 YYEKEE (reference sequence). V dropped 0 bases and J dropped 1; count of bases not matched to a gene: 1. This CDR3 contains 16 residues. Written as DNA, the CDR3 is TGTGCCAGCAGCTTGGCGACTAGCGGGGGCCAAGAGACCCAGTACTTC. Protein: CASSLATSGGQETQYF. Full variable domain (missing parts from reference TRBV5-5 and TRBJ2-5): DAGVTQSPTHLIKTRGQQVTLRCSPISGHKSVSWYQQVLGQGPQFIFQYYEKEERGRGNFPDRFSARQFPNYSSELNVNALLLGDSALYLCASSLATSGGQETQYFGPGTRLLVL.

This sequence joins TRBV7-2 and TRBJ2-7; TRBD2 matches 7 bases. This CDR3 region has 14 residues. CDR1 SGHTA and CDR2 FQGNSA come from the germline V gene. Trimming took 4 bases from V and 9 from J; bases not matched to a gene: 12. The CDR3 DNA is TGTGCCAGCAGCTCTGGTCCGGGGGAGGGATGGCAGTACTTC. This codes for CASSSGPGEGWQYF.

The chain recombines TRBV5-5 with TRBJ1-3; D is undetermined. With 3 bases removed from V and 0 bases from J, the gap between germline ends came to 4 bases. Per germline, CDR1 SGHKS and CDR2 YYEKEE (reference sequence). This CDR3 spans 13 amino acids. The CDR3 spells CASSWASGNTIYF. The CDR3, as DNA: TGTGCCAGCAGCTGGGCCTCTGGAAACACCATATATTTT.

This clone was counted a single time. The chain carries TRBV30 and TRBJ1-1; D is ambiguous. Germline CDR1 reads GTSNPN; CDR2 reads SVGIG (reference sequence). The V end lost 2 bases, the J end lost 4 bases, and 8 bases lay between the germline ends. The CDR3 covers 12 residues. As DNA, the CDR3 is TGTGCCTGGAGTCTCGGGATCACTGAAGCTTTCTTT. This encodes CAWSLGITEAFF.

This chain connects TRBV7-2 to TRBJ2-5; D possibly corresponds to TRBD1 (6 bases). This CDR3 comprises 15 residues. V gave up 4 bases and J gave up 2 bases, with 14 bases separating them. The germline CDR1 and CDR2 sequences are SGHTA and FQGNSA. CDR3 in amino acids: CASSSTRGMQETQYF. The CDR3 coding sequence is TGTGCCAGCAGCTCTACGAGGGGGATGCAAGAGACCCAGTACTTC.

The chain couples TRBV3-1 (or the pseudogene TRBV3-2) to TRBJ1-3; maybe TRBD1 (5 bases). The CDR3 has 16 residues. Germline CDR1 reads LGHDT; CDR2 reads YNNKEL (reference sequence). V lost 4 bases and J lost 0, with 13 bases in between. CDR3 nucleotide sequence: TGTGCCAGCAGCCCGGCAGGGCCACACTCTGGAAACACCATATATTTT. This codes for CASSPAGPHSGNTIYF.

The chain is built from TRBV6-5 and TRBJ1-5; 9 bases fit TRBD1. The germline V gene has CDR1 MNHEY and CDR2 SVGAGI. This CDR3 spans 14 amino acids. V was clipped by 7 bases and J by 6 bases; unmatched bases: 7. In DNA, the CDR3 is TGTGCCAGCATTTCCGACAGGGGGGTTCAGCCCCAGCATTTT. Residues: CASISDRGVQPQHF.

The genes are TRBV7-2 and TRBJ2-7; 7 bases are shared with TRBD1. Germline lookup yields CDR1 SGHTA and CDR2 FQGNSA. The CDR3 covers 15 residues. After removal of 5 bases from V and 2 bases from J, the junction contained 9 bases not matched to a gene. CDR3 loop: CASSGEGQSPYEQYF. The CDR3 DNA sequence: TGTGCCAGCAGCGGCGAGGGACAGAGCCCCTACGAGCAGTACTTC. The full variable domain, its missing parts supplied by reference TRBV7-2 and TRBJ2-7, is GAGVSQSPSNKVTEKGKDVELRCDPISGHTALYWYRQSLGQGLEFLIYFQGNSAPDKSGLPSDRFSAERTGGSVSTLTIQRTQQEDSAVYLCASSGEGQSPYEQYFGPGTRLTVT.

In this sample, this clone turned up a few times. In DNA, the CDR3 is TGTGCCAGCAGCCCTATCGGGGATGAAAAACTGTTTTTT. Its translation: CASSPIGDEKLFF. This sequence joins TRBV5-4 and TRBJ1-4; D is uncertain. V lost 4 bases, J lost 6 bases, and 10 bases lay in between. Germline lookup yields CDR1 SGHNT and CDR2 YYREEE (reference sequence). The length of the CDR3 is 13 residues. Together with reference TRBV5-4 and TRBJ1-4, the CDR3 gives the full variable domain: ETGVTQSPTHLIKTRGQQVTLRCSSQSGHNTVSWYQQALGQGPQFIFQYYREEENGRGNFPPRFSGLQFPNYSSELNVNALELDDSALYLCASSPIGDEKLFFGSGTQLSVL.

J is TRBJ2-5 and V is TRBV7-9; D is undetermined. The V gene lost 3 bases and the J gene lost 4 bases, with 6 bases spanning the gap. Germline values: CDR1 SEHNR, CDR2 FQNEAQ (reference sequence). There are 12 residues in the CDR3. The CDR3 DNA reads TGTGCCAGCAGCTTTCTTCCAGAGACCCAGTACTTC. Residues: CASSFLPETQYF.

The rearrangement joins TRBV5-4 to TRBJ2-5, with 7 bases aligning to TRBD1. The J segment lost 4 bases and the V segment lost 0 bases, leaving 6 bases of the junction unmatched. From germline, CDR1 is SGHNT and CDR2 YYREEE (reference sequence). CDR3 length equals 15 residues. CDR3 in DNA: TGTGCCAGCAGCTTGGACGGGACAGCCCGAGAGACCCAGTACTTC. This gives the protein CASSLDGTARETQYF.

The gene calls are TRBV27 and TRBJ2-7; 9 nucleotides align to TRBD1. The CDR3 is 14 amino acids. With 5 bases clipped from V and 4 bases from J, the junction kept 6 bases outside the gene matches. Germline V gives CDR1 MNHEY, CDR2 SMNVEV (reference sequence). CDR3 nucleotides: TGTGCCAGCAGTACTTACGGGACAGGGTACGAGCAGTACTTC. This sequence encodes CASSTYGTGYEQYF.